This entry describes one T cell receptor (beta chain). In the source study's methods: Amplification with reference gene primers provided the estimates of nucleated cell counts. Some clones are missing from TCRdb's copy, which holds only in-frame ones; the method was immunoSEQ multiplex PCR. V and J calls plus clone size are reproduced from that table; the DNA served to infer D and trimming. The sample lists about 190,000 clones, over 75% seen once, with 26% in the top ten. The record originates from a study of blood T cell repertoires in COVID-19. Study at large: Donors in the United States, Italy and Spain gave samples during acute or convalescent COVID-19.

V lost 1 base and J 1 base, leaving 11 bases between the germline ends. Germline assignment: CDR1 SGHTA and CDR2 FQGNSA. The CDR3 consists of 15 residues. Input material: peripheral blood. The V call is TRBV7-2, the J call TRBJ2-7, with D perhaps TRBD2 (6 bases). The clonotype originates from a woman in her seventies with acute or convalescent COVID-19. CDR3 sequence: CASSLGGRLSYEQYF. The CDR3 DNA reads TGTGCCAGCAGCTTAGGTGGGAGGCTTTCCTACGAGCAGTACTTC.